This is a list of T cell receptor beta chains from one sample in a study of blood T cell repertoires in COVID-19. TCRdb keeps only in-frame clones here, not all; method: immunoSEQ multiplex PCR. The top ten clones hold approximately 1.4% of a sample with about 300,000 clones, about 90% of them seen once. Sequences were obtained from peripheral blood. The receptors originated from a woman aged 40 to 49 who had recovered from COVID-19. Both conserved end residues are part of each CDR3. The D gene is left open where the match is weak. Clone sizes are given selectively: once, few, many, or a class where the clone is expanded.

TRBD1,-,TRBV5-4,TRBJ2-1,CASSQDRSVNEQFF,TGTGCCAGCAGCCAGGACAGGTCCGTGAATGAGCAGTTCTTC
-,-,TRBV13,TRBJ1-6,CASSHGLVSPLHF,TGTGCCAGCAGCCACGGGTTGGTTTCACCCCTCCACTTT
-,-,TRBV2,TRBJ1-2,CASSPDRFNGYTF,TGTGCCAGCAGCCCAGACAGGTTCAATGGCTACACCTTC
TRBD1,once,TRBV5-1,TRBJ1-2,CATGTDYGYTF,TGCGCCACTGGGACAGACTATGGCTACACCTTC
-,-,TRBV27,TRBJ1-1,CASSNYRVAGNTEAFF,TGTGCCAGCAGCAACTACCGGGTCGCGGGAAACACTGAAGCTTTCTTT
-,-,TRBV5-1,TRBJ1-2,CASSEGGNGYTF,TGCGCCAGCAGCGAGGGAGGGAATGGCTACACCTTC
-,-,TRBV19,TRBJ2-5,CASSMRPGGQETQYF,TGTGCCAGTAGTATGAGGCCTGGGGGGCAAGAGACCCAGTACTTC
-,-,TRBV7-7,TRBJ2-5,CASSLKWGVGETQYF,TGTGCTAGCAGCTTAAAGTGGGGGGTAGGAGAGACCCAGTACTTC
-,-,TRBV4-3,TRBJ1-1,CASSQEGRGDTEAFF,TGCGCCAGCAGCCAAGAGGGGAGGGGGGACACTGAAGCTTTCTTT
TRBD1,-,TRBV10-3,TRBJ2-7,CALAKRDRADEQYF,TGTGCGCTAGCCAAACGGGACAGGGCGGACGAGCAGTACTTC
-,-,TRBV12-5,TRBJ2-3,CASGLILAQYTDTQYF,TGTGCTAGTGGTTTGATCTTAGCGCAATATACAGATACGCAGTATTTT
-,-,TRBV28,TRBJ2-1,CASSAGLYNEQFF,TGTGCCAGCAGTGCGGGGCTGTACAATGAGCAGTTCTTC
TRBD1,once,TRBV5-1,TRBJ2-3,CASSVGDRGNANTQYF,TGCGCCAGCAGCGTCGGCGACAGGGGGAATGCGAATACGCAGTATTTT
TRBD1,-,TRBV3-1/TRBV3-2,TRBJ1-4,CASSPTGAGEKLFF,TGTGCCAGCAGCCCGACAGGGGCGGGTGAAAAACTGTTTTTT
TRBD1,once,TRBV19,TRBJ2-3,CASSRTGGTDTQYF,TGTGCCAGTAGCCGGACAGGGGGCACAGATACGCAGTATTTT
-,-,TRBV9,TRBJ2-1,CASSPGSSYNEQFF,TGTGCCAGCAGCCCAGGAAGCTCCTACAATGAGCAGTTCTTC
TRBD1,-,TRBV10-2,TRBJ1-1,CASSSGQGVSNTEAFF,TGCGCCAGCAGTTCAGGACAGGGAGTGTCAAACACTGAAGCTTTCTTT
TRBD2,-,TRBV4-3,TRBJ2-4,CASSRGLAGARAKNIQYF,TGCGCCAGCAGCCGTGGACTAGCGGGGGCGAGAGCCAAAAACATTCAGTACTTC
TRBD1,-,TRBV19,TRBJ1-2,CASSPDRRNYGYTF,TGTGCCAGTAGCCCGGACAGGAGGAATTATGGCTACACCTTC
TRBD2,-,TRBV10-3,TRBJ2-7,CAMAAGGNSYEQYF,TGTGCCATGGCCGCGGGAGGCAACTCCTACGAGCAGTACTTC
TRBD2,-,TRBV12-5,TRBJ2-3,CASRRGLAADTQYF,TGTGCTAGCCGAAGGGGACTAGCAGCGGATACGCAGTATTTT
TRBD1,-,TRBV29-1,TRBJ1-4,CSAPGTGGANEKLFF,TGCAGCGCCCCCGGGACAGGGGGCGCGAATGAAAAACTGTTTTTT
TRBD1,-,TRBV6-5,TRBJ1-1,CASSPNRGTEAFF,TGTGCCAGCAGTCCAAACAGGGGCACTGAAGCTTTCTTT
TRBD1,-,TRBV4-3,TRBJ2-3,CASSRDQGVSTDTQYF,TGCGCCAGCAGCCGAGATCAGGGGGTTAGCACAGATACGCAGTATTTT
TRBD1,-,TRBV9,TRBJ1-1,CASSDGTGRAMNTEAFF,TGTGCCAGCAGCGACGGGACAGGGCGAGCTATGAACACTGAAGCTTTCTTT
-,many,TRBV16,TRBJ1-1,CASSHKRSPGTEAFF,TGTGCCAGCAGCCATAAACGGTCCCCCGGCACTGAAGCTTTCTTT
TRBD1,once,TRBV27,TRBJ1-2,CASSLSPLGPGQNNYGYTF,TGTGCCAGCAGTTTATCGCCCCTGGGGCCGGGACAGAACAACTATGGCTACACCTTC
-,-,TRBV21-1,TRBJ1-6,CASSTDRQGVSSYNSPLHF,TGTGCCAGCAGCACAGACCGGCAGGGGGTGAGCTCCTATAATTCACCCCTCCACTTT
TRBD2,-,TRBV10-3,TRBJ2-7,CAIREGLAGNYEQYF,TGTGCCATCAGAGAGGGACTAGCGGGGAACTACGAGCAGTACTTC
TRBD1,few,TRBV12-5,TRBJ1-1,CASGRQGMNTEAFF,TGTGCTAGTGGGAGACAGGGGATGAACACTGAAGCTTTCTTT
-,-,TRBV7-9,TRBJ2-3,CASSRGLSTDTQYF,TGTGCCAGCAGCAGGGGCCTAAGCACAGATACGCAGTATTTT
-,-,TRBV5-1,TRBJ2-7,CASSLWGLGSYEQYF,TGCGCCAGCAGCTTGTGGGGCTTAGGATCCTACGAGCAGTACTTC